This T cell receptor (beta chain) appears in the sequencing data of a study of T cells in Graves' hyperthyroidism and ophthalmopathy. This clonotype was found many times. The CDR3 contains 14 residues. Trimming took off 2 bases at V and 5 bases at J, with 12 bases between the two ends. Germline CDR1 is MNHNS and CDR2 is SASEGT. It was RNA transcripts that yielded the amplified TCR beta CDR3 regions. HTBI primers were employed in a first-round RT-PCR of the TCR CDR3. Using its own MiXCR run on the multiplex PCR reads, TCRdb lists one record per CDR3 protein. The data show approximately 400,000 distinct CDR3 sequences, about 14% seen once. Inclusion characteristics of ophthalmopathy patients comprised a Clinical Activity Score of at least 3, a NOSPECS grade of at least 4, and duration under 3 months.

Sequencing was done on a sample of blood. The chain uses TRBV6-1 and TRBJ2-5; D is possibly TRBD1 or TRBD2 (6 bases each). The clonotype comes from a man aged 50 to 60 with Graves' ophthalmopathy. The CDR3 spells CASSESGAKETQYF. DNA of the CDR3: TGTGCCAGCAGTGAATCGGGGGCAAAGGAGACCCAGTACTTC.